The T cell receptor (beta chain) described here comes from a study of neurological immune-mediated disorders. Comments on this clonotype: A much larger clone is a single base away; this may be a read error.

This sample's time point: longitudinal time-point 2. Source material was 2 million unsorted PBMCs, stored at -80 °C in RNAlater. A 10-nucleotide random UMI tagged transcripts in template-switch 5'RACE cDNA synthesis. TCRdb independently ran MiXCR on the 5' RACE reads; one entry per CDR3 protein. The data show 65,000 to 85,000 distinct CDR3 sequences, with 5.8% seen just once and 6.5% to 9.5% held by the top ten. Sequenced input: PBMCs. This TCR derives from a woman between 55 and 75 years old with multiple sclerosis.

CDR3 sequence: CASSRLAWPIQETQYF. The DNA for the CDR3 is TGTGCCAGCAGTAGACTAGCGTGGCCAATCCAAGAGACCCAGTACTTC. The rearrangement joins TRBV6-5 to TRBJ2-5; TRBD2 agrees at 8 bases. Germline assignment: CDR1 MNHEY and CDR2 SVGAGI. CDR3 length: 16 amino acids. The V gene end was trimmed by 5 bases and the J gene end by 1 base; junction bases not matched to a gene: 9.